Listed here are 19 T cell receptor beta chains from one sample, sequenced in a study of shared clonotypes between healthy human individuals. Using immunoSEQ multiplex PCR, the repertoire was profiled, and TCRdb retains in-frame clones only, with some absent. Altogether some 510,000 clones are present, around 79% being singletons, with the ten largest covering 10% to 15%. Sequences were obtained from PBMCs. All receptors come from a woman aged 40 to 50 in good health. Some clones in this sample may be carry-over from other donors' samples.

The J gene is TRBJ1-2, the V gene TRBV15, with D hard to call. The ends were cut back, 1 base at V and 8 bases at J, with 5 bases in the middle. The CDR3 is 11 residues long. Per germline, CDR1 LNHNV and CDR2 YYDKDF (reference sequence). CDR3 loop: CATSRGRGYTF. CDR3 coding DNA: TGTGCCACCAGCAGAGGACGGGGCTACACCTTC.

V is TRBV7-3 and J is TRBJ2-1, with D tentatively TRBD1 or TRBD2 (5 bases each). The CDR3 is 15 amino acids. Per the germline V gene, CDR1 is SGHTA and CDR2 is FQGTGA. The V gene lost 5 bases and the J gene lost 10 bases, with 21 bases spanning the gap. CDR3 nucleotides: TGTGCCAGCAGCATGGGGGACGTTGGGTTCGAGGAGCAGTTCTTC. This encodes CASSMGDVGFEEQFF.

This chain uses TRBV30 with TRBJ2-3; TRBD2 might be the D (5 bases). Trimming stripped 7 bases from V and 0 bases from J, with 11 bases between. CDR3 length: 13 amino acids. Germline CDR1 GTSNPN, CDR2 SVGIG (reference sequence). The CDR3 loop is CASPGISTDTQYF. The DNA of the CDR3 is TGTGCCTCTCCGGGGATTAGCACAGATACGCAGTATTTT. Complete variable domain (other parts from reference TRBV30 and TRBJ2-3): SQTIHQWPATLVQPVGSPLSLECTVEGTSNPNLYWYRQAAGRGLQLLFYSVGIGQISSEVPQNLSASRPQDRQFILSSKKLLLSDSGFYLCASPGISTDTQYFGPGTRLTVL.

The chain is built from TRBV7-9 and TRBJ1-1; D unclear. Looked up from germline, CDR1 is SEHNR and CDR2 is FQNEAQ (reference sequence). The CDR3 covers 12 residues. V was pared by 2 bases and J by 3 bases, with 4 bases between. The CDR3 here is CASSLSDTEAFF. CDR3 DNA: TGTGCCAGCAGCTTATCCGACACTGAAGCTTTCTTT.

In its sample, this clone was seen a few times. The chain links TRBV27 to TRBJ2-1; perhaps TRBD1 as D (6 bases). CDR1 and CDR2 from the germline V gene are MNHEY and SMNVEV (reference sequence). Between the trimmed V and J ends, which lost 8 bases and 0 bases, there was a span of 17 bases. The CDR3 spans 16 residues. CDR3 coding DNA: TGTGCCAGCCGCGAGAACAGGGTCCTCTCCTACAATGAGCAGTTCTTC. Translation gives CASRENRVLSYNEQFF.

The DNA of the CDR3 is TGTGCCAGCCGTAGAACCCCCTCCATACTAGCGGGAGTTCAGTTCTTC. Its translation is CASRRTPSILAGVQFF. This chain uses TRBV27 with TRBJ2-1, with TRBD2 matching 11 bases. Trimming took 8 bases from V and 13 from J; bases not matched to a gene: 19. Germline V gene lookup returns CDR1 MNHEY and CDR2 SMNVEV (reference sequence). This CDR3 is 16 amino acids long.

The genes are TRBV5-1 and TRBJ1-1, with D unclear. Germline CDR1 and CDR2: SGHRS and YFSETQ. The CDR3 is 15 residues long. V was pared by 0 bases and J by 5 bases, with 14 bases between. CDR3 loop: CASSLGGSRWTEAFF. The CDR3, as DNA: TGCGCCAGCAGCTTGGGTGGCAGCCGTTGGACTGAAGCTTTCTTT.

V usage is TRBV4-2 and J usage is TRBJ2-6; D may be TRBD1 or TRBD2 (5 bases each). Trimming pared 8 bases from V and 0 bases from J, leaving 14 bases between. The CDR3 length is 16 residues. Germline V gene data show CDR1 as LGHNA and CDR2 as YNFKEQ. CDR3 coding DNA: TGTGCCAGCGACTCCGGGGACGGCTCTGGGGCCAACGTCCTGACTTTC. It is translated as CASDSGDGSGANVLTF.

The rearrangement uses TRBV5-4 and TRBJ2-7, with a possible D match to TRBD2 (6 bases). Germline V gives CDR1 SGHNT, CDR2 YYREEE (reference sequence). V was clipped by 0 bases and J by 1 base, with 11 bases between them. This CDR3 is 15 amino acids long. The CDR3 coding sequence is TGTGCCAGCAGCTTGGATCGGGAGCAATCCTACGAGCAGTACTTC. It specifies CASSLDREQSYEQYF.

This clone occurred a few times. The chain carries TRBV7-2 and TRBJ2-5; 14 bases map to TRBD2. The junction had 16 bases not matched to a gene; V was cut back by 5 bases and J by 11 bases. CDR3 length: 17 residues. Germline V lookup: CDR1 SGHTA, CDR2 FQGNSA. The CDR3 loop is CASSLRARGLAGVEQYF. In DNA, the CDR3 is TGTGCCAGCAGCCTCCGAGCTCGGGGACTAGCGGGAGTAGAGCAGTACTTC.

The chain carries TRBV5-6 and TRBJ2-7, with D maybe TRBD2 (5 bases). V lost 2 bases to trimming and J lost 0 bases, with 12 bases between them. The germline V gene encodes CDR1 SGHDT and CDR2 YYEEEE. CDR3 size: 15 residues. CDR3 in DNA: TGTGCCAGCAGCTTTATGGAGAGGGCCTCCTACGAGCAGTACTTC. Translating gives CASSFMERASYEQYF.

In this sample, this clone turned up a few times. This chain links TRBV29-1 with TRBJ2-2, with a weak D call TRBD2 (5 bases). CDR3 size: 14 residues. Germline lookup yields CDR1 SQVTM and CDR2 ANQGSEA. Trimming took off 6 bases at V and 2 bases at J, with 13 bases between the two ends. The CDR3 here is CSVGRTANTGELFF. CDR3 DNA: TGCAGCGTCGGCCGGACTGCTAACACCGGGGAGCTGTTTTTT.

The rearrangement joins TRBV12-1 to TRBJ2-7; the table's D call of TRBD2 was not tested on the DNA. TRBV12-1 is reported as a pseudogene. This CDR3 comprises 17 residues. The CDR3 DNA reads TGTGCCAGCAGCTTGGGCTTGGGACTAGCGGGCTCCTACGAGCAGTACTTC. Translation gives CASSLGLGLAGSYEQYF.

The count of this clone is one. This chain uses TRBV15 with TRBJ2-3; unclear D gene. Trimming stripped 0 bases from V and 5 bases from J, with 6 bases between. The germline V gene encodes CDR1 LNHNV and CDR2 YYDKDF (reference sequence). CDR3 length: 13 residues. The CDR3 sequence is CATSRDIEDTQYF. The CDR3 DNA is TGTGCCACCAGCAGAGATATTGAAGATACGCAGTATTTT.

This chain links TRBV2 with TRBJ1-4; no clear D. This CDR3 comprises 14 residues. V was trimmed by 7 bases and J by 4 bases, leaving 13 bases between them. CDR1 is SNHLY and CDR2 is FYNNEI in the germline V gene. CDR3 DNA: TGTGCCAGCATGAAGGCAGAAGTTAATGAAAAACTGTTTTTT. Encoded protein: CASMKAEVNEKLFF.

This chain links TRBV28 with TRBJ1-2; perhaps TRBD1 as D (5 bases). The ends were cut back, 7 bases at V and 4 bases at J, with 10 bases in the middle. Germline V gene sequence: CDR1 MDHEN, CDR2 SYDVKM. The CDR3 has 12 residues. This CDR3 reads CASTAGGYGYTF. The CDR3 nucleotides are TGTGCCAGCACGGCCGGGGGCTATGGCTACACCTTC.

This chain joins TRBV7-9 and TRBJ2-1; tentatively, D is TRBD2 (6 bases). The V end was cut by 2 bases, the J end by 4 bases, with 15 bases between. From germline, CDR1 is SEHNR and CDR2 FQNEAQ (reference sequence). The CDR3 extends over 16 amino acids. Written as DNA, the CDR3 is TGTGCCAGCAGCTTAAGTCTTAGCGGAGCATACAATGAGCAGTTCTTC. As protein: CASSLSLSGAYNEQFF.

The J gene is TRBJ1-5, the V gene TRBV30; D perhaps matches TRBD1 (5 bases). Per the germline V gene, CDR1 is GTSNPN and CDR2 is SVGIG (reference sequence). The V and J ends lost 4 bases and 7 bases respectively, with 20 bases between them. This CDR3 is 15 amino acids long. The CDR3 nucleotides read TGTGCCTGGACTTCCCCGACTTGGAGGGGCCAGCCCCAGCATTTT. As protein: CAWTSPTWRGQPQHF. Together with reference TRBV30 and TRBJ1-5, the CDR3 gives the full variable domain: SQTIHQWPATLVQPVGSPLSLECTVEGTSNPNLYWYRQAAGRGLQLLFYSVGIGQISSEVPQNLSASRPQDRQFILSSKKLLLSDSGFYLCAWTSPTWRGQPQHFGDGTRLSIL.

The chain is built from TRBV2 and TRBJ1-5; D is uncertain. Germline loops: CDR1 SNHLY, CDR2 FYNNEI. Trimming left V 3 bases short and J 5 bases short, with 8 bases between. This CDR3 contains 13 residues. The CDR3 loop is CASSDFGDQPQHF. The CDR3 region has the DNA TGTGCCAGCAGTGATTTTGGGGATCAGCCCCAGCATTTT.